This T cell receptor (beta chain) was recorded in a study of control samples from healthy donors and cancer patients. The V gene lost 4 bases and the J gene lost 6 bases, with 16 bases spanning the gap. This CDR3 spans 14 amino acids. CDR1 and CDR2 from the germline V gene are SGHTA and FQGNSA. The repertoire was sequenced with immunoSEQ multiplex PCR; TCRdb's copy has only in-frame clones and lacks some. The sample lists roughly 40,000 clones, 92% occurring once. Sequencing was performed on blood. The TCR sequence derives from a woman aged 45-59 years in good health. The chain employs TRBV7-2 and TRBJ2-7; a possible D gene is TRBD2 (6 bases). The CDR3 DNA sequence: TGTGCCAGCAGCTCGCCGGGACTCAAAACCGAGCAGTACTTC. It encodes CASSSPGLKTEQYF.